This TCR beta chain appears in the sequencing data of a study of shared clonotypes between healthy human individuals. Points from the study as a whole: For sorted subsets, rarefaction showed incomplete sequencing despite large depth.

Recent vaccinations or acute infections were absent in the healthy HIV-negative adult donors. This CDR3 region has 12 residues. The V gene's germline CDR1 is GTSNPN and CDR2 SVGIG (reference sequence). V was shortened by 8 bases and J by 1 base, with 11 bases between the two germline ends. The sorted-subset replicate PCRs were given 150 to 250 ng DNA, which is tens of thousands of T cell genomes. Measured with immunoSEQ multiplex PCR; TCRdb has only the in-frame clones, and not every one. This sample yields about 380,000 clones, of which roughly 96% are seen a single time; approximately 0.3% belongs to the top ten. Turning to this clone: Its antigen is not known.

Material for sequencing was memory CD8+ T cells sorted from blood. The subset was: CD45RO+ cells pooled with CCR7-negative TemRA cells. V is TRBV30 and J is TRBJ1-1; a weak D match, TRBD1 (5 bases). The source of this sequence is a man younger than 40 in good health. The CDR3 DNA is TGTGCCCTCGCGCAGGGGAACACTGAAGCTTTCTTT. Amino acid sequence: CALAQGNTEAFF.